The rows below give T cell receptor beta chains drawn from one sample of a study of radiotherapy plus CTLA-4 blockade in lung cancer. Measured with immunoSEQ multiplex PCR; TCRdb has only the in-frame clones, and not every one. Of around 80,000 clones detected, around 83% appear once; the ten largest clones hold roughly 0.82%. This specimen consisted of peripheral blood, obtained from a patient treated with radiotherapy plus ipilimumab. All receptors come from a human donor with non-small cell lung cancer who had stable disease on radiotherapy plus ipilimumab. CDR3s include the opening cysteine and the closing phenylalanine or tryptophan. The D gene is left open where the match is weak. Clone sizes are given selectively: once, few, many, or a class where the clone is expanded.

v_gene	j_gene	d_gene	abundance	CDR3aa	CDR3nt
TRBV18	TRBJ1-6	TRBD1	-	CASSRDRGRDSPLHF	TGTGCCAGCTCCCGGGACAGGGGGCGAGATTCACCCCTCCACTTT
TRBV18	TRBJ1-6	-	few	CASSPAWVHNSPLHF	TGTGCCAGCTCACCGGCCTGGGTACATAATTCACCCCTCCACTTT
TRBV28	TRBJ2-7	-	-	CASSLTRQRFYEQYF	TGTGCCAGCAGTTTAACCCGACAGCGGTTCTACGAGCAGTACTTC
TRBV5-5	TRBJ1-3	-	once	CASSPQGRNTIYF	TGTGCCAGCAGCCCTCAGGGAAGGAACACCATATATTTT
TRBV30	TRBJ1-2	-	-	CAWSVPKGGYTF	TGTGCCTGGAGTGTACCAAAGGGTGGCTACACCTTC
TRBV5-1	TRBJ2-7	TRBD1	-	CASSPSPQGASDEQYF	TGCGCCAGCAGCCCCTCCCCCCAGGGGGCGAGCGACGAGCAGTACTTC
TRBV25-1	TRBJ1-6	-	-	CASSARAGSPLHF	TGTGCCAGCAGTGCCAGGGCCGGTTCACCCCTCCACTTT
TRBV28	TRBJ1-1	-	-	CASRAGANVNTEAFF	TGTGCCAGCAGGGCGGGGGCGAACGTGAACACTGAAGCTTTCTTT
TRBV5-1	TRBJ1-3	TRBD1	-	CASSFGQGTSGNTIYF	TGCGCCAGCAGCTTCGGACAGGGCACCTCTGGAAACACCATATATTTT
TRBV11-2	TRBJ1-1	TRBD1	-	CASSPPGTGSTEAFF	TGTGCCAGCAGCCCCCCCGGGACAGGGAGCACTGAAGCTTTCTTT
TRBV11-2	TRBJ2-3	-	-	CASSLGRVSTDTQYF	TGTGCCAGCAGCTTAGGCCGGGTTAGCACAGATACGCAGTATTTT
TRBV7-8	TRBJ2-4	TRBD2	-	CASSLAVLARPTSVKNIQYF	TGTGCCAGCAGCTTAGCTGTACTAGCGAGACCCACCTCCGTCAAAAACATTCAGTACTTC
TRBV5-4	TRBJ1-1	TRBD1	-	CASSWGTGAGGTEAFF	TGTGCCAGCAGCTGGGGCACAGGGGCCGGGGGCACTGAAGCTTTCTTT
TRBV14	TRBJ1-3	-	-	CASSQENRRIGNTIYF	TGTGCCAGCAGCCAAGAAAACAGGAGAATAGGAAACACCATATATTTT
TRBV7-9	TRBJ1-6	-	-	CASSQQHYNSPLHF	TGTGCCAGCAGCCAACAGCACTATAATTCACCCCTCCACTTT
TRBV30	TRBJ1-4	-	-	CAWSRPGGGNEKLFF	TGTGCCTGGAGTCGACCCGGCGGAGGTAATGAAAAACTGTTTTTT
TRBV15	TRBJ2-5	-	once	CATSRDRETQYF	TGTGCCACCAGCAGAGATCGAGAGACCCAGTACTTC
TRBV6-4	TRBJ2-1	TRBD2	few	CASSEGRGSYNEQFF	TGTGCCAGCAGTGAGGGGCGGGGGTCCTACAATGAGCAGTTCTTC
TRBV19	TRBJ2-7	TRBD1	-	CASSSFGTGPYEQYF	TGTGCCAGTAGTAGTTTTGGGACAGGACCCTACGAGCAGTACTTC
TRBV7-3	TRBJ2-2	TRBD1	-	CASSLNRGGTGELFF	TGTGCCAGCAGCTTAAACAGGGGTGGCACCGGGGAGCTGTTTTTT
TRBV28	TRBJ2-7	-	-	CASSLLGGGAYEQYF	TGTGCCAGCAGTTTATTGGGGGGGGGCGCCTACGAGCAGTACTTC
TRBV9	TRBJ2-7	-	-	CASSVAQFEQYF	TGTGCCAGCAGCGTAGCCCAGTTCGAGCAGTACTTC
TRBV19	TRBJ1-4	TRBD1	-	CASSRDREANEKLFF	TGTGCCAGTAGTAGGGACAGGGAAGCTAATGAAAAACTGTTTTTT
TRBV27	TRBJ2-7	-	-	CASTQTRQGGEQYF	TGTGCCAGCACCCAAACGCGGCAGGGCGGCGAGCAGTACTTC
TRBV28	TRBJ1-1	TRBD1	few	CASRLGDRGRTEAFF	TGTGCCAGCAGGCTGGGGGACAGGGGACGAACTGAAGCTTTCTTT
TRBV5-6	TRBJ1-6	-	-	CASSFGSGANYSPLHF	TGTGCCAGCAGCTTTGGGTCTGGGGCCAATTATTCACCCCTCCACTTT
TRBV11-2	TRBJ2-2	-	-	CASSLSGRELFF	TGTGCCAGCAGCTTATCGGGGAGGGAGCTGTTTTTT